This paragraph reports one T cell receptor (beta chain). Original processing notes: Reference gene primer amplification gave estimated nucleated cell counts. Clones were sequenced by immunoSEQ multiplex PCR, and TCRdb holds only the in-frame ones, with some missing. V and J calls and clone size come straight from that table; D and trimming were deduced from the DNA. The data hold fewer than 700,000 clones, with less than 90% observed a single time. With 4 bases removed from V and 4 bases from J, the gap between germline ends came to 9 bases. This CDR3 has 12 amino acids. Germline V gene lookup returns CDR1 SGHKS and CDR2 YYEKEE (reference sequence). This record belongs to a study of blood T cell repertoires in COVID-19. In Seattle, patients joined the study during active infection and were tracked longitudinally.

Sequenced input: peripheral blood. This sequence was found in a woman between 45 and 60 years old with COVID-19, enrolled during active disease. This chain links TRBV5-5 with TRBJ2-7; possible D gene TRBD2, 6 bases. The CDR3 region has the DNA TGTGCCAGCAGCCCGGGAGCATACGAGCAGTACTTC. Translated: CASSPGAYEQYF.